This T cell receptor (beta chain) was sequenced during a study of blood T cells in healthy people across ages. Study conclusions and caveats: Per million T cells, TCR beta diversity dropped roughly linearly as age increased.

V lost 3 bases to trimming and J lost 10 bases, with 13 bases between them. This CDR3 has 12 amino acids. Per germline, CDR1 DFQATT and CDR2 SNEGSKA (reference sequence). A sample-barcoded 5' primer and a J-beta primer mix were used in a second PCR of roughly 6 to 11 cycles. Each CDR3 protein is one row after TCRdb ran MiXCR on the 5' RACE reads. Of about 970,000 distinct CDR3 sequences listed, roughly 51% were seen once; the top ten hold around 21%. Turning to this clonotype: What it binds is not known.

The specimen was blood. The receptor's source is a woman aged 55-70 years in good health. The chain uses TRBV20-1 and TRBJ2-1, with unresolved D. CDR3 residues: CSASIVGSEQFF. CDR3 in DNA: TGCAGTGCTAGTATAGTCGGCTCCGAGCAGTTCTTC.